The 12 T cell receptor beta chains below were found in one sample sequenced in a study of blood T cell repertoires in COVID-19. TCRdb's table, derived via immunoSEQ multiplex PCR, lists solely in-frame clones and lacks some. Here the sample spans approximately 230,000 clones, nearly 90% being singletons. The material sequenced was peripheral blood. These receptors came from a young man with active or convalescent COVID-19.

The gene calls are TRBV13 and TRBJ2-4, with 7 bases aligning to TRBD2. CDR3 length: 15 amino acids. The germline gives CDR1 PRHDT, CDR2 FYEKMQ (reference sequence). V dropped 4 bases and J dropped 2; count of bases not matched to a gene: 5. The CDR3 DNA is TGTGCCAGCAGCTCGAGGGAGGGCCCCAAAAACATTCAGTACTTC. Translation: CASSSREGPKNIQYF.

V usage is TRBV9 and J usage is TRBJ2-5; a weak D match, TRBD2 (6 bases). Trimming cost V 8 bases and J 1 base, with 12 bases left between them. The CDR3 extends over 13 amino acids. Germline values: CDR1 SGDLS, CDR2 YYNGEE. The CDR3 is CASGGLGQETQYF. In DNA, the CDR3 is TGTGCCAGTGGGGGACTGGGCCAAGAGACCCAGTACTTC.

A single count supports this clone. The rearrangement links TRBV30 to TRBJ1-2, with 9 bases that match TRBD1. The germline gives CDR1 GTSNPN, CDR2 SVGIG (reference sequence). The CDR3 has 14 residues. The trim removed 3 bases at V and 7 bases at J, leaving 9 bases unmatched. Here the CDR3 DNA reads TGTGCCTGGAGGTCGGGACAGGGTGTCGGTGGCTACACCTTC. This encodes CAWRSGQGVGGYTF.

The rearrangement uses TRBV19 and TRBJ1-4; 7 bases agree with TRBD1. Germline CDR1 is LNHDA and CDR2 is SQIVND (reference sequence). The V segment lost 4 bases and the J segment 2 bases; nucleotides outside the gene matches: 4. The CDR3 is made up of 15 amino acids. CDR3 loop: CASSKPTGTNEKLFF. The CDR3 bases are TGTGCCAGTAGTAAACCGACAGGGACTAATGAAAAACTGTTTTTT.

This chain uses TRBV9 with TRBJ2-5, with 9 positions matching TRBD2. The CDR3 loop spans 15 amino acids. Germline CDR1 SGDLS, CDR2 YYNGEE. Trimming at V came to 4 bases and at J to 4 bases, leaving 8 bases not matched to a gene. CDR3 in DNA: TGTGCCAGCAGCCCAGGGTGGCGGGGGGGAGAGACCCAGTACTTC. It codes for CASSPGWRGGETQYF.

The V gene is TRBV6-2 or TRBV6-3, the J gene TRBJ1-5; D gene ambiguous. The CDR3 consists of 12 residues. Trimming left V 4 bases short and J 9 bases short, with 10 bases between. Germline CDR1 MNHEY, CDR2 SVGEGT. The CDR3 coding sequence is TGTGCCAGCAGTTCCAACCCTACGCCCCAGCATTTT. Translation: CASSSNPTPQHF.

The V gene is TRBV25-1, the J gene TRBJ2-5; 8 bases line up with TRBD1. The CDR3 is 14 residues long. The V and J ends lost 3 bases and 3 bases, in that order; junction bases with no gene match: 3. Germline CDR1 reads MGHDK; CDR2 reads SYGVNS. The CDR3 here is CASSEWTGKETQYF. In DNA, the CDR3 is TGTGCCAGCAGTGAGTGGACAGGGAAAGAGACCCAGTACTTC.

The CDR3 loop is CASSVTSGSHTYNEQFF. The CDR3 DNA sequence: TGTGCCAGCAGTGTTACTAGCGGGAGTCACACCTACAATGAGCAGTTCTTC. The V gene is TRBV2, the J gene TRBJ2-1; 11 nucleotides line up with TRBD2. The CDR3 contains 17 residues. V shed 4 bases and J 2 bases; nucleotides not matched to a gene: 7. Germline V gene lookup returns CDR1 SNHLY and CDR2 FYNNEI. Full variable domain (outside the CDR3, taken from reference TRBV2 and TRBJ2-1): EPEVTQTPSHQVTQMGQEVILRCVPISNHLYFYWYRQILGQKVEFLVSFYNNEISEKSEIFDDQFSVERPDGSNFTLKIRSTKLEDSAMYFCASSVTSGSHTYNEQFFGPGTRLTVL.

The V call is TRBV7-2, the J call TRBJ2-3; possibly TRBD2 for D (6 bases). Germline V lookup: CDR1 SGHTA, CDR2 FQGNSA. V lost 5 bases and J lost 4, with 13 bases in between. The CDR3 covers 14 residues. The CDR3 DNA follows: TGTGCCAGCAGCCGCCCCGGGACTGCAGATACGCAGTATTTT. It is translated as CASSRPGTADTQYF. Combining the CDR3 with reference TRBV7-2 and TRBJ2-3 gives the whole variable domain GAGVSQSPSNKVTEKGKDVELRCDPISGHTALYWYRQSLGQGLEFLIYFQGNSAPDKSGLPSDRFSAERTGGSVSTLTIQRTQQEDSAVYLCASSRPGTADTQYFGPGTRLTVL.

The V gene is TRBV27, the J gene TRBJ1-1, with no clear D. The length of the CDR3 is 13 residues. The germline CDR1 and CDR2 sequences are MNHEY and SMNVEV (reference sequence). V lost 6 bases and J 3 bases, leaving 11 bases between the germline ends. CDR3 DNA: TGTGCCAGCAGCCTTCGGGTGGACACTGAAGCTTTCTTT. It yields the protein CASSLRVDTEAFF.

The chain combines TRBV7-8 with TRBJ2-3; TRBD2 agrees at 10 bases. V lost 1 base, J lost 6 bases, and 7 bases stayed unmatched. CDR3 length: 16 amino acids. Germline-derived CDR1 and CDR2 are SGHVS and FQNEAQ. Here the CDR3 reads CASSLDGAGGLDTQYF. CDR3 DNA sequence: TGTGCCAGCAGCTTAGACGGAGCGGGGGGGCTGGATACGCAGTATTTT.

The count of this clone is one. The chain employs TRBV10-3 and TRBJ2-1, with 10 nucleotides matching TRBD2. V gave up 7 bases and J gave up 5 bases; unmatched junction bases: 8. The germline V gene encodes CDR1 ENHRY and CDR2 SYGVKD. CDR3 length: 15 amino acids. The CDR3 DNA reads TGTGCCATCACCGACCGGACTAGCGGTGACAATGAGCAGTTCTTC. This gives the protein CAITDRTSGDNEQFF.